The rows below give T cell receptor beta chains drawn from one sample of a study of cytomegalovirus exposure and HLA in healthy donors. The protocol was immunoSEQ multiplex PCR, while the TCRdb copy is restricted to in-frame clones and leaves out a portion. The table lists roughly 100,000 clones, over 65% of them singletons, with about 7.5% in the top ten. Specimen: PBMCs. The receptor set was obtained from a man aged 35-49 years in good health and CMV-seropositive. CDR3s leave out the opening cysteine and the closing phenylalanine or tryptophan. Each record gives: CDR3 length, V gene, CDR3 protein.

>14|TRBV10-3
AISEGTGSNTGELF
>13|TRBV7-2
ASSEDRGRGQPQH
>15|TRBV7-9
ASSLTLAGGYQETQY
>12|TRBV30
AWSARGLSYGYT
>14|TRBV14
ASSQVSNPGVAEQF
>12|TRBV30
AWSLGPGIDTQY
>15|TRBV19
ASSNEGIAGGQGEQF
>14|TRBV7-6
ASSLVGRGGENIQY
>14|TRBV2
ASKPRDRRNTDTQY
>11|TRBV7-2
ASSLRGNQPQH
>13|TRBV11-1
ASSRQGETKNSQY
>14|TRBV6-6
ASSYLEPGGSYEQY
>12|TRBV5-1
ASSPTRQYHEQY
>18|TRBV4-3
ASSPPGTGGSPSRANVLT
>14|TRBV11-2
ASSLGVGQLGYEQY
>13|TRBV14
ASSQGPGKHSPLH
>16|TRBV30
AWSARDWTGERDQPQH
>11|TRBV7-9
ASRPGGNEKLF
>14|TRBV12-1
ASSFAVSRGTDTQY
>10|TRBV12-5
ASGTGWNEQF
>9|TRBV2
ASSGLMEQY
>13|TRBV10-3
AISVRGSITDTQY
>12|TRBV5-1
ASSLEGALGTQY
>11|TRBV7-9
ASSETGARWAF
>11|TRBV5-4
ASSSPREDGYT
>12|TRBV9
ASSKEGVKETQY
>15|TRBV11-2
ASSLVLREGLRNEQF
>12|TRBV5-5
ASSPGTGNQPQH
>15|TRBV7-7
ASSLGVGGKGQETQY
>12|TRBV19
ASSVGQNTGELF
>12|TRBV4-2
ASSQDRRGVTQY
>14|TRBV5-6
ASTRLTSYTTDTQY
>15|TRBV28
ASSSRAFGGSTDTQY
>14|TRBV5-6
ASSYYPGLAVYEQY
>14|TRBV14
ASSQIGGGTNYGYT
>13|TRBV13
ASSLDRLASDEQF
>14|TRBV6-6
ASTPRVWGLTDTQY
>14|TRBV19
ASSIGGGGVGTEAF
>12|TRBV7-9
ASSLGLAWETQY
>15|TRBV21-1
ASSKETGGCNYNEQF
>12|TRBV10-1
ASSESRQGGTPR
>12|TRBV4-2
ASSQVGGDSEQY
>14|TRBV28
ASSERDRGLTYEQY
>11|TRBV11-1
ASSPAGAYGYT
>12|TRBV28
ASSEDRGREKLF
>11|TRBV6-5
ASSYSSAYGYT
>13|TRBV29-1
SVRVGGQGGYGYT
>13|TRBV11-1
ASSLDGQGNQPQH
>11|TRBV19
ASSIGRGPGYT
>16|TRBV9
ASSPLDARGVHTDTQY
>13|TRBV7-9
ASSSGQQSTDTQY
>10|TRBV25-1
ASDSGANGLT
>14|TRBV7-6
ASSRGTGGNNQPQH
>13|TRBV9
ASTPESANTGELF
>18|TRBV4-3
ASSQDLLAGGHSSYNEQF
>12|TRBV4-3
ASSQGHFNSPLH
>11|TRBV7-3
ASSFRVNNEQF
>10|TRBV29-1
SVEKTLSGQY
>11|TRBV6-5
ASSFGQPGELF